Following are 23 T cell receptor beta chains from one sample sequenced in a study of blood T cell repertoires in COVID-19. The assay was immunoSEQ multiplex PCR, and TCRdb's table has in-frame clones only and misses some. The data hold fewer than 250,000 clones, with about four fifths observed a single time. Sequencing was carried out using peripheral blood. The receptors shown here come from a man aged 55 to 70 with acute or convalescent COVID-19.

The V and J genes are TRBV5-1 and TRBJ2-3, with 7 positions matching TRBD2. CDR1 is SGHRS and CDR2 is YFSETQ in the germline V gene. CDR3 size: 15 residues. The V gene end was trimmed by 4 bases and the J gene end by 2 bases; junction bases not matched to a gene: 7. The CDR3 DNA reads TGCGCCAGCAGCCCGACTAGCTCTTCCACAGATACGCAGTATTTT. Its translation: CASSPTSSSTDTQYF.

The table lists this clone with a count of one. The V and J genes are TRBV3-1 (or the pseudogene TRBV3-2) and TRBJ1-2; perhaps TRBD1 as D (6 bases). The V and J ends lost 4 bases and 0 bases respectively, with 12 bases between them. CDR3 size: 15 residues. Per the germline V gene, CDR1 is LGHDT and CDR2 is YNNKEL (reference sequence). Here the CDR3 DNA reads TGTGCCAGCAGCCGTGGGGGCGGAGCTAACTATGGCTACACCTTC. The encoded protein is CASSRGGGANYGYTF.

This chain uses TRBV11-1 with TRBJ1-1, with 9 bases aligning to TRBD1. V lost 1 base and J lost 5; bases outside the gene matches: 2. Germline CDR1 is SGHAT and CDR2 is FQDESV (reference sequence). CDR3 length: 14 amino acids. The CDR3 reads CASSLDRGRTEAFF. The CDR3 bases are TGTGCCAGCAGCTTAGACAGGGGGCGGACTGAAGCTTTCTTT.

This clone has a handful of counts. The chain has TRBV6-5 and TRBJ1-6; D is ambiguous. CDR1 is MNHEY, CDR2 SVGAGI, per germline. The CDR3 contains 13 residues. With 1 base removed from V and 7 bases from J, the gap between germline ends came to 5 bases. The chain's CDR3 is CASSYWENSPLHF. CDR3 coding DNA: TGTGCCAGCAGTTACTGGGAGAATTCACCCCTCCACTTT.

CDR3 protein: CASSPRVAGGYNEQFF. The CDR3 bases are TGTGCCAGCAGCCCACGAGTAGCGGGAGGGTACAATGAGCAGTTCTTC. The chain is built from TRBV6-4 and TRBJ2-1, with 11 bases lining up with TRBD2. CDR1 is MRHNA, CDR2 SNTAGT, per germline. Germline trimming cut 6 bases from V and 4 bases from J; bases unmatched to any gene: 8. The CDR3 runs to 16 residues.

This clone was counted between two and nine times. V is TRBV9 and J is TRBJ2-1; a weak D match, TRBD2 (6 bases). CDR3 length: 14 amino acids. CDR1 is SGDLS and CDR2 is YYNGEE in the germline V gene. V dropped 4 bases and J dropped 10 bases, with 18 bases sitting between them. CDR3 bases: TGTGCCAGCAGCCTCCGGACGGGGGTCGGGGAGCAGTTCTTC. As protein: CASSLRTGVGEQFF. Variable domain in full (rest from reference TRBV9 and TRBJ2-1): DSGVTQTPKHLITATGQRVTLRCSPRSGDLSVYWYQQSLDQGLQFLIQYYNGEERAKGNILERFSAQQFPDLHSELNLSSLELGDSALYFCASSLRTGVGEQFFGPGTRLTVL.

The chain joins TRBV5-1 to TRBJ2-2; the match to TRBD2 covers 7 bases. V lost 3 bases and J lost 2; bases outside the gene matches: 4. This CDR3 has 15 residues. The germline CDR1 and CDR2 sequences are SGHRS and YFSETQ. CDR3 sequence (DNA): TGCGCCAGCAGCTCGACTAGCAGAAACACCGGGGAGCTGTTTTTT. Amino acid sequence: CASSSTSRNTGELFF.

This chain uses TRBV21-1 with TRBJ1-2; no DNA check was done on the table's D call, TRBD1. TRBV21-1 is listed as a pseudogene. The CDR3 has 17 residues. The CDR3 region has the DNA TGTGCCAGCAGCAAAGTCCCCGACAGGGGGCTATGCTATGGCTACACCTTC. This encodes CASSKVPDRGLCYGYTF.

The gene calls are TRBV4-1 and TRBJ1-1; D ambiguous. The CDR3 runs 14 residues. Trimming removed 1 base from V and 4 bases from J, with 10 bases in between. Germline V CDR1 and CDR2: MGHRA, YSYEKL. CDR3 coding DNA: TGCGCCAGCAGCCAAGCGGGGAGGACCACTGAAGCTTTCTTT. Protein product: CASSQAGRTTEAFF.

This clone was observed a handful of times. The V call is TRBV12-3 or TRBV12-4, the J call TRBJ1-2, with D hard to call. V lost 6 bases and J lost 2, with 10 bases in between. This CDR3 is built from 13 residues. CDR3 DNA: TGTGCCAGCAGGCTCACAGAGAACTATGGCTACACCTTC. Translated: CASRLTENYGYTF.

This sequence joins TRBV3-1 (or the pseudogene TRBV3-2) and TRBJ2-2; 10 bases are shared with TRBD2. Germline V gives CDR1 LGHDT, CDR2 YNNKEL (reference sequence). V shed 0 bases, J shed 5 bases, and the junction held 9 bases outside the gene matches. There are 18 residues in the CDR3. The chain's CDR3 is CASSQDQSSGRFTGELFF. The DNA of the CDR3 is TGTGCCAGCAGCCAAGATCAATCTAGCGGGAGATTTACCGGGGAGCTGTTTTTT.

This chain links TRBV7-9 with TRBJ2-1, with D perhaps matching TRBD1 (8 bases). V was cut by 5 bases and J by 8 bases, with 22 bases left in between. The CDR3 covers 16 residues. In germline, CDR1 is SEHNR, CDR2 FQNEAQ (reference sequence). The CDR3 DNA is TGTGCCAGCAGCGCCGGACAGGGAGGGGATATTTATGAGCAGTTCTTC. This sequence encodes CASSAGQGGDIYEQFF.

The CDR3 nucleotides read TGTGCCAGCAGCATAGCGGGGGGGACCTACAATGAGCAGTTCTTC. The encoded protein is CASSIAGGTYNEQFF. The J gene is TRBJ2-1, the V gene TRBV6-2 or TRBV6-3, with 11 nucleotides matching TRBD2. CDR3 size: 15 residues. The junction had 3 bases not matched to a gene; V was cut back by 6 bases and J by 2 bases. Germline V CDR1 and CDR2: MNHEY, SVGEGT.

The chain is built from TRBV4-2 and TRBJ2-3; D is possibly TRBD1 (5 bases). Trimming left V 0 bases short and J 3 bases short, with 7 bases between. The CDR3 length is 14 residues. Per germline, CDR1 LGHNA and CDR2 YNFKEQ. The chain's CDR3 is CASSQDAGTDTQYF. CDR3 nucleotide sequence: TGTGCCAGCAGCCAAGACGCAGGGACAGATACGCAGTATTTT.

This clone was seen once. The chain uses TRBV19 and TRBJ2-1, with 10 bases matching TRBD2. CDR1 is LNHDA, CDR2 SQIVND, per germline (reference sequence). Trimming at V came to 4 bases and at J to 6 bases, leaving 6 bases not matched to a gene. This CDR3 contains 15 residues. The CDR3 here is CASSTRLAGINEQFF. The CDR3 DNA is TGTGCCAGTAGTACAAGACTAGCGGGCATCAATGAGCAGTTCTTC.

The rearrangement links TRBV27 to TRBJ2-2; 9 bases match TRBD1. CDR3 length equals 15 residues. Germline V gene sequence: CDR1 MNHEY, CDR2 SMNVEV (reference sequence). J gave up 6 bases and V 7 bases, and 9 bases lay outside the gene matches. CDR3 amino acids: CASKKQGAFSGELFF. The CDR3 bases are TGTGCCAGCAAAAAACAGGGGGCGTTCTCCGGGGAGCTGTTTTTT.

The genes are TRBV2 and TRBJ2-7; 11 nucleotides match TRBD2. CDR1 SNHLY and CDR2 FYNNEI come from the germline V gene. Trimming cost V 7 bases and J 2 bases; bases outside gene matches: 7. The CDR3 covers 15 residues. Here the CDR3 DNA reads TGTGCCAGCACCACGGGACTAGCGGTTACCTACGAGCAGTACTTC. Its translation: CASTTGLAVTYEQYF. The full variable domain, completed using reference TRBV2 and TRBJ2-7, is EPEVTQTPSHQVTQMGQEVILRCVPISNHLYFYWYRQILGQKVEFLVSFYNNEISEKSEIFDDQFSVERPDGSNFTLKIRSTKLEDSAMYFCASTTGLAVTYEQYFGPGTRLTVT.

This clone was seen more than once but under ten times. This sequence joins TRBV4-2 and TRBJ2-7; perhaps TRBD2 as D (7 bases). The CDR3 length is 15 residues. Trimming shortened V by 0 bases and J by 5 bases, and 14 bases separated the two germline ends. Germline CDR1 reads LGHNA; CDR2 reads YNFKEQ. CDR3 in DNA: TGTGCCAGCAGCCAAGAGGGGGGGCCCGCACACGAGCAGTACTTC. It encodes CASSQEGGPAHEQYF.

The chain employs TRBV12-2 and TRBJ1-1; no check of the table's D call, TRBD1, against the DNA was made. TRBV12-2 counts as a pseudogene. The CDR3 runs to 17 residues. In DNA form, the CDR3 reads TGTGCAAGTCGCTTAGTAGTCCCGGGACAGCAGAACACTGAAGCTTTCTTT. It is translated as CASRLVVPGQQNTEAFF.

This clone was seen only a few times. The chain combines TRBV7-6 with TRBJ2-5; a possible D gene is TRBD1 (6 bases). V lost 4 bases and J 4 bases, leaving 10 bases between the germline ends. Germline CDR1 is SGHVS and CDR2 is FNYEAQ. This CDR3 region has 13 residues. CDR3 residues: CASSSGQTETQYF. DNA of the CDR3: TGTGCCAGCAGCTCCGGACAGACAGAGACCCAGTACTTC.

Regarding this clone: This specimen includes other DNA sequences encoding the same CDR3. The rearrangement uses TRBV5-1 and TRBJ1-1; no clear D. Deletions cut 3 bases from V and 0 bases from J, with 6 bases between. The CDR3 runs to 13 residues. The germline V gene has CDR1 SGHRS and CDR2 YFSETQ. This chain's CDR3 is CASSSGMNTEAFF. The DNA for the CDR3 is TGCGCCAGCAGCTCAGGTATGAACACTGAAGCTTTCTTT.

This sequence joins TRBV4-2 and TRBJ1-2; D perhaps matches TRBD1 (6 bases). Germline CDR1 is LGHNA and CDR2 is YNFKEQ. The V and J ends lost 1 base and 4 bases respectively, with 16 bases between them. The CDR3 consists of 16 residues. The CDR3 DNA reads as TGTGCCAGCAGCCAAGTCGGCAGGGGAGAGGGCTATGGCTACACCTTC. Its protein product is CASSQVGRGEGYGYTF.

V gene TRBV15 combines with J gene TRBJ1-1; no firm D call. Germline-derived CDR1 and CDR2 are LNHNV and YYDKDF (reference sequence). The CDR3 loop spans 15 amino acids. Trimming took off 0 bases at V and 0 bases at J, with 8 bases between the two ends. The CDR3 spells CATSRDRRLNTEAFF. The DNA of the CDR3 is TGTGCCACCAGCAGAGATCGGCGGTTGAACACTGAAGCTTTCTTT.